The 18 T cell receptor beta chains presented below share a single source sample, sequenced in a study of shared clonotypes between healthy human individuals. Sequencing was performed with immunoSEQ multiplex PCR; in TCRdb, only in-frame clones are kept and a portion is missing. This repertoire shows hundreds of thousands of clones, 95% to 96% found once; its top ten account for approximately 0.12%. The naive CD8 fraction comprised CD45RO-negative cells positively selected for CCR7 and excluded terminally differentiated effector memory CD45RA+ cells. The source material was naive CD8+ T cells sorted from blood. Source of these receptors: a woman between 25 and 40 years old in good health.

A remark on this clone: Within the sample, other DNA sequences also encode this same CDR3. The chain is built from TRBV27 and TRBJ2-2, with D perhaps being TRBD1 or TRBD2 (5 bases each). This CDR3 region has 12 residues. V was shortened by 3 bases and J by 8 bases, with 7 bases between the two germline ends. Germline V gene sequence: CDR1 MNHEY, CDR2 SMNVEV (reference sequence). CDR3 residues: CASSLGVGELFF. CDR3 sequence (DNA): TGTGCCAGCAGTTTGGGGGTGGGGGAGCTGTTTTTT.

This sequence joins TRBV19 and TRBJ1-2; maybe TRBD1 (5 bases). Germline values: CDR1 LNHDA, CDR2 SQIVND (reference sequence). The germline V and J ends were trimmed by 1 base and 2 bases, with 14 bases remaining between them. CDR3 size: 16 residues. CDR3 in DNA: TGTGCCAGTAGTATAGTCACCCCTCGGGGCAACTATGGCTACACCTTC. Its protein product is CASSIVTPRGNYGYTF.

The genes are TRBV14 and TRBJ2-2, with D possibly being TRBD1 (5 bases). The CDR3 contains 14 residues. Looked up from germline, CDR1 is SGHDN and CDR2 is FVKESK. Trimming took off 3 bases at V and 6 bases at J, with 11 bases between the two ends. CDR3 nucleotides: TGTGCCAGCAGCCAGTTAGGGGTCCCCGGGGAGCTGTTTTTT. Encoded protein: CASSQLGVPGELFF.

The chain links TRBV5-1 to TRBJ1-1, with no clear D. V dropped 4 bases and J dropped 1 base, with 11 bases sitting between them. Germline V gene data show CDR1 as SGHRS and CDR2 as YFSETQ. The CDR3 sequence is 14 residues long. The CDR3: CASSPGLPNTEAFF. Here the CDR3 DNA reads TGCGCCAGCAGCCCCGGACTTCCGAACACTGAAGCTTTCTTT.

The gene calls are TRBV6-6 and TRBJ1-6; no reliable D call. The V and J ends lost 4 bases and 7 bases respectively, with 2 bases between them. This CDR3 contains 11 residues. CDR1 is MNHNY, CDR2 SVGAGI, per germline (reference sequence). The DNA of the CDR3 is TGTGCCAGCAGTTTAAATTCACCCCTCCACTTT. This translates into CASSLNSPLHF.

This chain joins TRBV19 and TRBJ2-7; D is undetermined. Trimming left V 0 bases short and J 2 bases short, with 14 bases between. This CDR3 contains 16 residues. Germline CDR1 is LNHDA and CDR2 is SQIVND (reference sequence). CDR3 nucleotides: TGTGCCAGTAGTATAGATCTGAGTTTTGAAACCTACGAGCAGTACTTC. Its translation is CASSIDLSFETYEQYF.

This clone is a singleton in its sample. The chain recombines TRBV5-6 with TRBJ2-1, with 10 nucleotides matching TRBD2. Unmatched junction bases numbered 9, after V lost 0 bases and J lost 6 bases. The CDR3 has 17 residues. In germline, CDR1 is SGHDT, CDR2 YYEEEE. CDR3 amino acids: CASSLVYASGRANEQFF. The CDR3 bases are TGTGCCAGCAGCTTGGTGTATGCGAGCGGGAGGGCCAATGAGCAGTTCTTC.

CDR3 in amino acids: CASSLVQGVHNEQFF. DNA for the CDR3: TGTGCCAGCAGCTTGGTACAGGGGGTGCACAATGAGCAGTTCTTC. This chain joins TRBV5-5 and TRBJ2-1, with TRBD1 matching 8 bases. Germline V lookup: CDR1 SGHKS, CDR2 YYEKEE (reference sequence). The CDR3 contains 15 residues. Trimming took 0 bases from V and 5 from J; bases not matched to a gene: 4.

This sequence joins TRBV18 and TRBJ2-1; TRBD2 matches 12 bases. This CDR3 comprises 15 residues. J lost 7 bases, V lost 5 bases, and 6 bases had no gene match. Germline CDR1 is KGHSH and CDR2 is LQKENI. The CDR3 DNA reads TGTGCCAGCTCATTGACTAGCGGGAGTGGAAATGAGCAGTTCTTC. It yields the protein CASSLTSGSGNEQFF.

V and J are TRBV4-1 and TRBJ1-5, with D uncertain. From germline, CDR1 is MGHRA and CDR2 YSYEKL. The CDR3 has 14 residues. Trimming took 1 base from V and 0 from J, leaving 4 bases between them. CDR3 nucleotides: TGCGCCAGCAGCCAAGCGGTTAGCAATCAGCCCCAGCATTTT. Protein sequence: CASSQAVSNQPQHF.

This rearrangement joins TRBV14 to TRBJ1-2, with D possibly being TRBD1 (5 bases). Germline-derived CDR1 and CDR2 are SGHDN and FVKESK. V gave up 0 bases and J gave up 2 bases, with 7 bases separating them. This CDR3 has 14 residues. CDR3 nucleotides: TGTGCCAGCAGCCAAGAAGGGGACAACTATGGCTACACCTTC. It codes for CASSQEGDNYGYTF.

This rearrangement joins TRBV27 to TRBJ1-1; weak D call: TRBD1 (6 bases). The CDR3 runs 14 residues. V lost 4 bases to trimming and J lost 4 bases, with 13 bases between them. CDR1 is MNHEY and CDR2 is SMNVEV in the germline V gene (reference sequence). The CDR3 sequence: CASSYIRGSTEAFF. CDR3 bases: TGTGCCAGCAGTTATATCAGGGGTTCCACTGAAGCTTTCTTT.

This sequence joins TRBV27 and TRBJ2-3; tentatively, D is TRBD1 (6 bases). The length of the CDR3 is 15 residues. CDR1 and CDR2 from the germline V gene are MNHEY and SMNVEV (reference sequence). The germline V and J ends were trimmed by 0 bases and 4 bases, with 11 bases remaining between them. The CDR3 region has the DNA TGTGCCAGCAGTTTATCAGGGGGATCATCAGATACGCAGTATTTT. It encodes CASSLSGGSSDTQYF.

The V and J genes are TRBV15 and TRBJ2-3; 7 nucleotides match TRBD1. V trimming: 5 bases; J trimming: 0 bases; junction bases outside the gene matches: 2. There are 14 residues in the CDR3. CDR1 and CDR2 (germline): LNHNV, YYDKDF (reference sequence). This CDR3 reads CATSLTGSTDTQYF. CDR3 in DNA: TGTGCCACCAGCCTGACAGGGAGCACAGATACGCAGTATTTT.

The chain employs TRBV5-6 and TRBJ2-1; D unresolved. V dropped 2 bases and J dropped 0 bases, with 12 bases sitting between them. This CDR3 has 16 residues. The V gene's germline CDR1 is SGHDT and CDR2 YYEEEE. The CDR3 DNA follows: TGTGCCAGCAGCTTCGGTGTCGTTAGCTCCTACAATGAGCAGTTCTTC. This sequence encodes CASSFGVVSSYNEQFF. The full variable domain, with the rest looked up from reference TRBV5-6 and TRBJ2-1, is DAGVTQSPTHLIKTRGQQVTLRCSPKSGHDTVSWYQQALGQGPQFIFQYYEEEERQRGNFPDRFSGHQFPNYSSELNVNALLLGDSALYLCASSFGVVSSYNEQFFGPGTRLTVL.

The gene calls are TRBV14 and TRBJ1-2, with a possible D match to TRBD1 (6 bases). Between the trimmed V and J ends, which lost 4 bases and 5 bases, there was a span of 11 bases. This CDR3 has 13 residues. Per germline, CDR1 SGHDN and CDR2 FVKESK. As DNA, the CDR3 is TGTGCCAGCAGCCTACAGGGAAGTTATGGCTACACCTTC. This encodes CASSLQGSYGYTF.

This rearrangement joins TRBV15 to TRBJ2-2; perhaps D is TRBD1 or TRBD2 (5 bases each). Germline V gives CDR1 LNHNV, CDR2 YYDKDF (reference sequence). V lost 8 bases and J lost 3, with 7 bases in between. CDR3 size: 12 residues. Here the CDR3 reads CATRGDTGELFF. The CDR3 region has the DNA TGTGCCACCCGAGGGGACACCGGGGAGCTGTTTTTT.

The V and J genes are TRBV28 and TRBJ1-3, with D hard to call. Germline V CDR1 and CDR2: MDHEN, SYDVKM. Trimming removed 2 bases at V and 0 bases at J, with 5 bases between. The CDR3 length is 14 residues. The CDR3 DNA reads as TGTGCCAGCAGTTTACAGATCTCTGGAAACACCATATATTTT. As protein: CASSLQISGNTIYF.